This T cell receptor beta chain comes out of a study of cytomegalovirus exposure and HLA in healthy donors. Study conclusions and caveats: The classifier, whose performance was assessed in both the original and validation cohorts, reportedly diagnosed cytomegalovirus status with high specificity and sensitivity. Among immune exposure information, only CMV serostatus was available. Upon later analysis, HLA-associated TCR beta chains proved more clonally expanded than other, equally common chains.

To note about this clone: Its antigen is not identified.

The CDR3 spans 13 residues. V shed 0 bases and J shed 4 bases, with 6 bases lying between them. Per the germline V gene, CDR1 is SGHAT and CDR2 is FQDESV (reference sequence). 60 Vbeta and 13 Jbeta primers were used in PCR. Only in-frame clones appear in the TCRdb table, and some are missing; sequencing was by immunoSEQ multiplex PCR. There are about 90,000 clones in the sample; roughly 80% occur only once, and approximately 2.6% lies in the top ten. The receptor was derived from a man under 40 in good health and CMV-seronegative. Sequenced material: PBMCs. The rearrangement joins TRBV11-1 to TRBJ1-1, with D hard to call. CDR3 region: CASSLALGTEAFF. The DNA for the CDR3 is TGTGCCAGCAGCTTAGCCCTCGGCACTGAAGCTTTCTTT.